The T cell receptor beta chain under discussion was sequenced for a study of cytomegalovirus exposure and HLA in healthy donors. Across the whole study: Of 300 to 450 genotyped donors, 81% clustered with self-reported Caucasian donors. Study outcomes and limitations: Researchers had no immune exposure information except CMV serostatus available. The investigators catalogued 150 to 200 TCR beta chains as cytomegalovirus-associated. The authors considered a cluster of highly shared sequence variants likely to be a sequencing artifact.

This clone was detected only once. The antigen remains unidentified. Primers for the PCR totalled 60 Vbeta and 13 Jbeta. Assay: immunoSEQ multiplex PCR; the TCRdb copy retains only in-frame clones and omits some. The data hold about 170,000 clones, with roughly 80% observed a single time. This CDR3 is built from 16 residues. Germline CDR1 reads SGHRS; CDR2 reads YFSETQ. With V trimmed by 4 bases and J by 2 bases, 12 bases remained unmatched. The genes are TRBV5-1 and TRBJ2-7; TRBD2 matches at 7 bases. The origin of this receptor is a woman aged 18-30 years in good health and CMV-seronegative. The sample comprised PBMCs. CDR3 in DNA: TGCGCCAGCAGCAAAGGCCTAGGCGGGAGTACCTACGAGCAGTACTTC. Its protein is CASSKGLGGSTYEQYF.